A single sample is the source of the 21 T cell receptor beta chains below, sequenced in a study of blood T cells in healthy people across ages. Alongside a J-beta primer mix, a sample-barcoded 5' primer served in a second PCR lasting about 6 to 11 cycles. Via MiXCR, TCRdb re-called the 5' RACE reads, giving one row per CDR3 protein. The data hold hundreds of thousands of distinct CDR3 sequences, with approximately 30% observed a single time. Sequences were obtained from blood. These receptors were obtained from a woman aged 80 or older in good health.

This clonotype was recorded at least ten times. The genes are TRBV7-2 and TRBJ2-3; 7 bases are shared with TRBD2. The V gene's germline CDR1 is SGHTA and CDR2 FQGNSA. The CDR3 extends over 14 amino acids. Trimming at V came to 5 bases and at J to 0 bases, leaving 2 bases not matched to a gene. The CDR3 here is CASSISGSTDTQYF. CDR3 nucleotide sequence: TGTGCCAGCAGCATTAGCGGGAGCACAGATACGCAGTATTTT.

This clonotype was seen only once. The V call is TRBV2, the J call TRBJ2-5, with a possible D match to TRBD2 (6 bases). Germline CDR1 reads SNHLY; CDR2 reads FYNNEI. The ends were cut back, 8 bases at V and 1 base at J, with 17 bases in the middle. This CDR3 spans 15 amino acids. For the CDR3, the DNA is TGTGCCAGCTGTGCCGGGGCGCGGGGCCAAGAGACCCAGTACTTC. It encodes CASCAGARGQETQYF.

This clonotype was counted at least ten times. This CDR3 is CASSLDGLAGPETQYF. The DNA for the CDR3 is TGTGCCAGCAGCTTAGATGGGCTAGCGGGGCCGGAGACCCAGTACTTC. The V call is TRBV11-2, the J call TRBJ2-5; 9 positions agree with TRBD2. The J segment lost 5 bases and the V segment lost 0 bases, leaving 7 bases of the junction unmatched. The CDR3 contains 16 residues. Looked up from germline, CDR1 is SGHAT and CDR2 is FQNNGV.

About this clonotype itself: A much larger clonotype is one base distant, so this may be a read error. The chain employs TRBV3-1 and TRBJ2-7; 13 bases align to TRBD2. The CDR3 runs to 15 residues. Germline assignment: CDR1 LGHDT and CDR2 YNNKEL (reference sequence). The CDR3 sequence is CAGSQGGLAGIEQYF. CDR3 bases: TGTGCCGGCAGCCAAGGGGGACTAGCGGGGATCGAGCAGTACTTC.

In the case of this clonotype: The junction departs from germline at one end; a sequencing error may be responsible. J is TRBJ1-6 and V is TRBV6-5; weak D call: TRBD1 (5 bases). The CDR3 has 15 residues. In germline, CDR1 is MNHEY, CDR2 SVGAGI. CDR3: CASSGLIGGSTPRHF. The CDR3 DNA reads TGTGCCAGCAGTGGCCTCATCGGGGGTTCGACACCCCGCCACTTT.

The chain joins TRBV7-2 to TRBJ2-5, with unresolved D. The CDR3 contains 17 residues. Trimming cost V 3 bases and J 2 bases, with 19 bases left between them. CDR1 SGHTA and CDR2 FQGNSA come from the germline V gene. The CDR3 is CASSFPPTRSEQETQYF. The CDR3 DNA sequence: TGTGCCAGCAGCTTTCCCCCTACGCGGAGTGAACAAGAGACCCAGTACTTC. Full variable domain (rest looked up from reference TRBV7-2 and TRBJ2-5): GAGVSQSPSNKVTEKGKDVELRCDPISGHTALYWYRQSLGQGLEFLIYFQGNSAPDKSGLPSDRFSAERTGGSVSTLTIQRTQQEDSAVYLCASSFPPTRSEQETQYFGPGTRLLVL.

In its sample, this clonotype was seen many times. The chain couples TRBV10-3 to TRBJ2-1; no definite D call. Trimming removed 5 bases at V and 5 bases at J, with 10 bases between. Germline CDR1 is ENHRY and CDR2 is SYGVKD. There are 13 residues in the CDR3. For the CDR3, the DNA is TGTGCCATCAGTCGGACGGTAAACAATGAGCAGTTCTTC. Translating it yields CAISRTVNNEQFF.

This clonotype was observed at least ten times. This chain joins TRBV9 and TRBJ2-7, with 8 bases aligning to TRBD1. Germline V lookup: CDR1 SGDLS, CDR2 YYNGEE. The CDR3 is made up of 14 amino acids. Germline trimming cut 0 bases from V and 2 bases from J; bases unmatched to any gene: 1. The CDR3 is CASSVEDRAYEQYF. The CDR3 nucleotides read TGTGCCAGCAGCGTAGAGGACAGGGCCTACGAGCAGTACTTC.

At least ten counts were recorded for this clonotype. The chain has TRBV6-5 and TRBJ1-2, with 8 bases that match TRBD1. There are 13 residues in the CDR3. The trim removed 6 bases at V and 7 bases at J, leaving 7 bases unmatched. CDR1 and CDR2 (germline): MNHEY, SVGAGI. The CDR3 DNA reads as TGTGCCAGCAGGAAGCAGGGGGCCGGTGGCTACACCTTC. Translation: CASRKQGAGGYTF.

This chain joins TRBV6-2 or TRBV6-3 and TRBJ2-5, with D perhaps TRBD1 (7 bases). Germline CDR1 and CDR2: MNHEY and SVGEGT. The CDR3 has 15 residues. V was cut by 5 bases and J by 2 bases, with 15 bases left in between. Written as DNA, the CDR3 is TGTGCCAGCAGTAACCCCCAGGGGGGACAAGAGACCCAGTACTTC. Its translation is CASSNPQGGQETQYF.

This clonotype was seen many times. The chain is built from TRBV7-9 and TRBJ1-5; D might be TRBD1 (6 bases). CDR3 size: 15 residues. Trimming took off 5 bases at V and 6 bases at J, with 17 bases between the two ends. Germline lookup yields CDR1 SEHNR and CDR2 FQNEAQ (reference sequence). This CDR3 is CASSLGSGEPQPQHF. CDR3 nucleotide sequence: TGTGCCAGCAGCCTAGGGTCAGGGGAACCTCAGCCCCAGCATTTT.

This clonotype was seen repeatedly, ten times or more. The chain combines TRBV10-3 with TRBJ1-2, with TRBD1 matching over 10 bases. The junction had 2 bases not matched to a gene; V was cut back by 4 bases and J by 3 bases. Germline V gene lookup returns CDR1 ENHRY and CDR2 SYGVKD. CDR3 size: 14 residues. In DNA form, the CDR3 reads TGTGCCATCAGTGCTGGACAGGGGGACTATGGCTACACCTTC. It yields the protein CAISAGQGDYGYTF.

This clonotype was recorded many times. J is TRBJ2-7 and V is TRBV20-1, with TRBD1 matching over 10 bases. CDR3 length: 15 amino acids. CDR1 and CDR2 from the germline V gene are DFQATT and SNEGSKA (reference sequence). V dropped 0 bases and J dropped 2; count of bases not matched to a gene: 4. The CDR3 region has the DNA TGCAGTGCTAGAGATCGGGACAGGGGAACCTACGAGCAGTACTTC. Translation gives CSARDRDRGTYEQYF.

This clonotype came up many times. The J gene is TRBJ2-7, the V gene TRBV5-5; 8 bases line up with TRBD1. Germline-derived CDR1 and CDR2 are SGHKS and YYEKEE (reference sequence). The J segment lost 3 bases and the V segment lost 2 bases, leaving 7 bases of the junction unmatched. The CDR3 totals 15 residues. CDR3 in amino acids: CASSFSDRVDYEQYF. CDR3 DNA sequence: TGTGCCAGCAGCTTTTCGGACAGGGTTGACTACGAGCAGTACTTC.

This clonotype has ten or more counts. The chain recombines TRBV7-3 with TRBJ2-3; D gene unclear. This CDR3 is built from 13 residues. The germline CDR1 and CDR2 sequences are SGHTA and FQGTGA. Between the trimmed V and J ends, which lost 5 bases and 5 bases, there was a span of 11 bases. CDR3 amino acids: CASSPSAGDTQYF. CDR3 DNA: TGTGCCAGCAGCCCCAGCGCCGGAGATACGCAGTATTTT.

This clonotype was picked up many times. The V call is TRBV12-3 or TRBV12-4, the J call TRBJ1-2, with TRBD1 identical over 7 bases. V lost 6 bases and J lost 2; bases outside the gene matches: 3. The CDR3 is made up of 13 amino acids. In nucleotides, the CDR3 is TGTGCCAGCAGCCCACAGGGGAACTATGGCTACACCTTC. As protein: CASSPQGNYGYTF.

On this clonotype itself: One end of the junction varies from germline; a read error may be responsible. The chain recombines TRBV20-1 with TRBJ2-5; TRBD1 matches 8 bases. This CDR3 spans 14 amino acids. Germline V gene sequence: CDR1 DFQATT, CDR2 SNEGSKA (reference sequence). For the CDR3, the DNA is TGCAGTACTAGTTTGGACAGGGCAAAAAACATCCAGTACTTC. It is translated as CSTSLDRAKNIQYF.

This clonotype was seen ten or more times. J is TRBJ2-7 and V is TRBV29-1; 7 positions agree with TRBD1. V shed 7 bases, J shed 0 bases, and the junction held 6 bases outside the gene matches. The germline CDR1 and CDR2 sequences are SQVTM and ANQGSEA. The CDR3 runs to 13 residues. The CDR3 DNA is TGCAGCGCAACGACAGGGAACTCCTACGAGCAGTACTTC. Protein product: CSATTGNSYEQYF.

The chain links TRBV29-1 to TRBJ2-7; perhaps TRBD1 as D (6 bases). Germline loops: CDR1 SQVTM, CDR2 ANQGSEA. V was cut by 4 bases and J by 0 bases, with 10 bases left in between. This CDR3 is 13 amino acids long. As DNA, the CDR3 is TGCAGCGTTGGCAGGGGATTCTCCTACGAGCAGTACTTC. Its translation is CSVGRGFSYEQYF.

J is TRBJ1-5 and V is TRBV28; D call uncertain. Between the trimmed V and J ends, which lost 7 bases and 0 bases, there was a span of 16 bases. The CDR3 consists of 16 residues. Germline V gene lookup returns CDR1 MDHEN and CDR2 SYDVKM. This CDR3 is CASTFQTDFSNQPQHF. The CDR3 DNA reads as TGTGCCAGCACCTTTCAGACTGACTTTAGCAATCAGCCCCAGCATTTT. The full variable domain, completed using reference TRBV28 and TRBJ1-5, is DVKVTQSSRYLVKRTGEKVFLECVQDMDHENMFWYRQDPGLGLRLIYFSYDVKMKEKGDIPEGYSVSREKKERFSLILESASTNQTSMYLCASTFQTDFSNQPQHFGDGTRLSIL.

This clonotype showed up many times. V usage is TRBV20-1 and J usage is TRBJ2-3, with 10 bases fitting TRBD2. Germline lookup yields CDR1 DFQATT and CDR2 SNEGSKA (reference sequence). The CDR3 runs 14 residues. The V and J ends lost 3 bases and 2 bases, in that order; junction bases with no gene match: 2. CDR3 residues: CSARTSGPTDTQYF. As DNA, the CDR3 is TGCAGTGCTAGGACTAGCGGGCCCACAGATACGCAGTATTTT.